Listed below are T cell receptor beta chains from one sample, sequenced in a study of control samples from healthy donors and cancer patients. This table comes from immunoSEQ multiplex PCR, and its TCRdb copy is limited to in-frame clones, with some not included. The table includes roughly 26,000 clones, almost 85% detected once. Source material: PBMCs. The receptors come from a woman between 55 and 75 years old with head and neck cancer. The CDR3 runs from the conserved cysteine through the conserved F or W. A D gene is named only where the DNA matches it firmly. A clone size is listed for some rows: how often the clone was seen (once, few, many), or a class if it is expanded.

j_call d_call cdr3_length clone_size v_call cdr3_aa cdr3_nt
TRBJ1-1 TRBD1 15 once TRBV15 CATSRDRVMNTEAFF TGTGCCACCAGCAGGGACAGGGTCATGAACACTGAAGCTTTCTTT
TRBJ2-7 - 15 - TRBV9 CASSVGRARTGEQYF TGTGCCAGCAGCGTAGGACGGGCTCGTACGGGGGAGCAGTACTTC
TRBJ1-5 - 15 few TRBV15 CATSRDPGSNQPQHF TGTGCCACCAGCAGAGATCCGGGTAGCAATCAGCCCCAGCATTTT
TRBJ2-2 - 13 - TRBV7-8 CASSLRPTGELFF TGTGCCAGCAGCTTACGGCCCACCGGGGAGCTGTTTTTT
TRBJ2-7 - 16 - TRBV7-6 CASSLGDRAGSYEQYF TGTGCCAGCAGCTTAGGGGACAGAGCGGGGAGCTACGAGCAGTACTTC
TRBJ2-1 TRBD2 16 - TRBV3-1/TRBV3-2 CASSQVSTGGPGEQFF TGTGCCAGCAGCCAAGTTTCGACGGGAGGGCCGGGGGAGCAGTTCTTC
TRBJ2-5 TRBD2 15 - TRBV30 CAWSPPLAGGETQYF TGTGCCTGGAGTCCCCCACTAGCGGGAGGAGAGACCCAGTACTTC
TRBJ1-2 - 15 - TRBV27 CASGRSIGANYGYTF TGTGCCAGCGGGCGTTCGATTGGGGCGAACTATGGCTACACCTTC
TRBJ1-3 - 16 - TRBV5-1 CASSSRTVSSGNTIYF TGCGCCAGCAGCTCGAGGACGGTTAGCTCTGGAAACACCATATATTTT
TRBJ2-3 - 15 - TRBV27 CASSGTSPLTDTQYF TGTGCCAGCAGTGGGACTTCCCCGCTCACAGATACGCAGTATTTT
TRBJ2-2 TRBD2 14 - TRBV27 CASSLTGGVGELFF TGTGCCAGCAGTTTGACGGGAGGGGTCGGGGAGCTGTTTTTT
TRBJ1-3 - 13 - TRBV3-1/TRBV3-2 CASSQGSMNTIYF TGTGCCAGCAGCCAGGGTTCAATGAACACCATATATTTT
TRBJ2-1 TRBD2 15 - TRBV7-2 CASSLMLAGYNEQFF TGTGCCAGCAGCTTAATGCTAGCGGGATACAATGAGCAGTTCTTC
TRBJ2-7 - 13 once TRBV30 CAWSSAASYEQYF TGTGCCTGGAGTTCGGCAGCCTCCTACGAGCAGTACTTC
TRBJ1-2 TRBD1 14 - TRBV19 CASSIGQGSYGYTF TGTGCCAGTAGTATAGGACAGGGGTCCTATGGCTACACCTTC
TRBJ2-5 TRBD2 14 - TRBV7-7 CASSSGLAGETQYF TGTGCTAGCAGCTCGGGACTAGCGGGGGAGACCCAGTACTTC
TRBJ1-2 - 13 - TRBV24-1 CATSVRDWHGYTF TGTGCCACCAGTGTGAGGGACTGGCATGGCTACACCTTC
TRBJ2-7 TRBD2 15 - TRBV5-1 CASSLTGLASHEQYF TGCGCCAGCAGCTTGACAGGACTAGCGAGTCACGAGCAGTACTTC
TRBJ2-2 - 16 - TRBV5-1 CASSLDYRTNTGELFF TGCGCCAGCAGCTTGGATTACAGGACGAACACCGGGGAGCTGTTTTTT
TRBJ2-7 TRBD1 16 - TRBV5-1 CASSGGTWDRGGEQYF TGCGCCAGCAGCGGTGGGACCTGGGACAGGGGTGGGGAGCAGTACTTC
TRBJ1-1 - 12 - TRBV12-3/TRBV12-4 CASSEQGFGAFF TGTGCCAGCAGTGAACAGGGTTTTGGCGCTTTCTTT
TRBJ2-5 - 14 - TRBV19 CASSIYLWGETQYF TGTGCCAGTAGTATCTACTTATGGGGAGAGACCCAGTACTTC
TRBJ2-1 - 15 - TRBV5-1 CASSLEGGGWDEQFF TGCGCCAGCAGCTTAGAGGGGGGGGGTTGGGATGAGCAGTTCTTC
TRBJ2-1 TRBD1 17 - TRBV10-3 CASTGQGALRSYNEQFF TGTGCCAGCACCGGACAGGGGGCTCTACGCTCCTACAATGAGCAGTTCTTC
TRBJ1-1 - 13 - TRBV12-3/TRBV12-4 CASSLSLGTEAFF TGTGCCAGCAGCCTTTCCCTGGGCACTGAAGCTTTCTTT
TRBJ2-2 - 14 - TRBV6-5 CASRNTGGAGELFF TGTGCCAGCAGAAATACAGGGGGGGCCGGGGAGCTGTTTTTT
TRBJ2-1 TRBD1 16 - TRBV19 CASSTPDRGNADEQFF TGTGCCAGTAGTACCCCGGACAGGGGTAATGCCGATGAGCAGTTCTTC
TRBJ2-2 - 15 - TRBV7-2 CASSFGGPNTGELFF TGTGCCAGCAGTTTCGGGGGACCAAACACCGGGGAGCTGTTTTTT
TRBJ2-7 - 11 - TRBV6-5 CASRNSYEQYF TGTGCCAGCAGGAACAGCTACGAGCAGTACTTC
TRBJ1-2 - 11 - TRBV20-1 CSARDIYGYTF TGCAGTGCTAGGGACATCTATGGCTACACCTTC
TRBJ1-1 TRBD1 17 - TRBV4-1 CASRTGTGGRRDTEAFF TGCGCCAGCAGAACAGGGACAGGGGGCCGGCGGGACACTGAAGCTTTCTTT
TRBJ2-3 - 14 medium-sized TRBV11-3 CASRRGMGTDTQYF TGTGCCAGCAGACGCGGGATGGGAACAGATACGCAGTATTTT
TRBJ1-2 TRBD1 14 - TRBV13 CASSLYRGPSGYTF TGTGCCAGCAGCTTATACAGGGGACCCTCTGGCTACACCTTC
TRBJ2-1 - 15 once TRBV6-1 CASSEELAALNEQFF TGTGCCAGCAGTGAAGAACTGGCGGCTCTTAATGAGCAGTTCTTC
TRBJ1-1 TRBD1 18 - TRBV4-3 CASSQEPGTGTLNTEAFF TGCGCCAGCAGCCAAGAGCCCGGGACAGGGACCCTTAACACTGAAGCTTTCTTT
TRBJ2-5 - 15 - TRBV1 CTSSQEGGGRETQYF TGCACCAGCAGCCAAGAAGGCGGGGGGCGAGAGACCCAGTACTTC
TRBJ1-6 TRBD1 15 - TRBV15 CATSRDRQGVSPLHF TGTGCCACCAGCAGAGACCGACAGGGGGTGTCACCCCTCCACTTT
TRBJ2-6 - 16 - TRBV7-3 CASSLESASGANVLTF TGTGCCAGCAGCTTAGAGTCGGCCTCTGGGGCCAACGTCCTGACTTTC
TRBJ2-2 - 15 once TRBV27 CASSLRRDSAGELFF TGTGCCAGCAGTTTACGGCGGGATAGTGCCGGGGAGCTGTTTTTT
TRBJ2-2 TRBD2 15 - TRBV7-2 CASSVTSGGGGELFF TGTGCCAGCAGCGTGACTAGCGGGGGTGGTGGGGAGCTGTTTTTT
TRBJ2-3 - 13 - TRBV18 CASSPRQGDTQYF TGTGCCAGCTCACCACGGCAGGGCGATACGCAGTATTTT
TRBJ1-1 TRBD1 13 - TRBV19 CASTWTGRTEAFF TGTGCCAGTACTTGGACAGGGCGGACTGAAGCTTTCTTT
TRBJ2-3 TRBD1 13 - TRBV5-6 CASSPDRGDTQYF TGTGCCAGCAGCCCCGACAGGGGCGATACGCAGTATTTT
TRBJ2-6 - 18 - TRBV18 CASSPPRGPGSGANVLTF TGTGCCAGCTCACCACCGAGAGGGCCCGGCTCTGGGGCCAACGTCCTGACTTTC
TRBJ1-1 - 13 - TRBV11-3 CASSLTTVTEAFF TGTGCCAGCAGCTTAACCACGGTCACTGAAGCTTTCTTT
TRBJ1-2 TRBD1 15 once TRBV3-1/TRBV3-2 CASSQDPGTGSWGTF TGTGCCAGCAGCCAAGATCCAGGGACAGGTAGTTGGGGCACCTTC
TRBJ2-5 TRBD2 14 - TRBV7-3 CASSPRTSGETQYF TGTGCCAGCAGCCCACGGACTAGCGGCGAGACCCAGTACTTC
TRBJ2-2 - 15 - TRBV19 CASSIGAGASGELFF TGTGCCAGTAGTATAGGAGCAGGGGCCTCCGGGGAGCTGTTTTTT
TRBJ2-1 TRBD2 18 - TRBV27 CASISRLAGVVGYNEQFF TGTGCCAGCATCTCCAGACTAGCGGGGGTTGTTGGGTACAATGAGCAGTTCTTC
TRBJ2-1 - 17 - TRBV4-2 CASSRRTGSESYNEQFF TGTGCCAGCAGCCGCCGAACAGGGAGTGAATCCTACAATGAGCAGTTCTTC
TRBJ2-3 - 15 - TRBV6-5 CASSYIRGRTDTQYF TGTGCCAGCAGTTACATTCGGGGAAGAACAGATACGCAGTATTTT
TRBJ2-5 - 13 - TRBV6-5 CASSYKGRETQYF TGTGCCAGCAGTTACAAGGGGAGGGAGACCCAGTACTTC
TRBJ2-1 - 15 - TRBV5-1 CASSLGWVEGNEQFF TGCGCCAGCAGCTTGGGCTGGGTCGAGGGCAATGAGCAGTTCTTC
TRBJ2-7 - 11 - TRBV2 CASSDSYEQYF TGTGCCAGCAGTGACAGCTACGAGCAGTACTTC
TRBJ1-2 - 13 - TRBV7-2 CASSPRQNYGYTF TGTGCCAGCAGCCCGAGACAGAACTATGGCTACACCTTC
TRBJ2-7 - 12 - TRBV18 CASSPPMGEQYF TGTGCCAGCTCACCACCTATGGGCGAGCAGTACTTC